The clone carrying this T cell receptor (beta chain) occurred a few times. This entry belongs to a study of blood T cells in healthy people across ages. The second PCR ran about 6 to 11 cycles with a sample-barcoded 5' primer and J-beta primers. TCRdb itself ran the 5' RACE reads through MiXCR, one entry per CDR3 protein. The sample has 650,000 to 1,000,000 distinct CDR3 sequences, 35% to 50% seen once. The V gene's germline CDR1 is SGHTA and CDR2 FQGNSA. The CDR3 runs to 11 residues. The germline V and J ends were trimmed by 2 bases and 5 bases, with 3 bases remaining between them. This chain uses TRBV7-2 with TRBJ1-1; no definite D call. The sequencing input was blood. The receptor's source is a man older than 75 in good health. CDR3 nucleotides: TGTGCCAGCAGCTTAAAAACTGAAGCTTTCTTT. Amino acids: CASSLKTEAFF.